The clone carrying this T cell receptor (beta chain) was detected a few times. Its antigen is not known. This sample is drawn from a study of CD8 T cells in ankylosing spondylitis. Quantitative 5'-RACE with molecular barcodes generated TCR beta libraries. TCRdb re-analysed the 5' RACE reads in MiXCR, keeping a single row per CDR3 protein. The sample includes approximately 440,000 distinct CDR3 sequences, roughly 18% of them seen just once. Study-level results: A TCR beta motif of eight highly homologous variants appeared characteristic of ankylosing spondylitis blood. There were earlier reports of some motif variants in reactive arthritis synovial fluid and blood.

The CDR3 sequence is 14 residues long. V lost 2 bases to trimming and J lost 1 base, with 8 bases between them. Germline V gene sequence: CDR1 SEHNR, CDR2 FQNEAQ (reference sequence). Sample: blood, either unsorted or a sorted T cell fraction (not recorded which). The rearrangement uses TRBV7-9 and TRBJ1-1; D not resolved. The TCR sequence derives from a male donor with ankylosing spondylitis. The CDR3 here is CASSLSAGNTEAFF. CDR3 in DNA: TGTGCCAGCAGCTTATCGGCGGGGAACACTGAAGCTTTCTTT.